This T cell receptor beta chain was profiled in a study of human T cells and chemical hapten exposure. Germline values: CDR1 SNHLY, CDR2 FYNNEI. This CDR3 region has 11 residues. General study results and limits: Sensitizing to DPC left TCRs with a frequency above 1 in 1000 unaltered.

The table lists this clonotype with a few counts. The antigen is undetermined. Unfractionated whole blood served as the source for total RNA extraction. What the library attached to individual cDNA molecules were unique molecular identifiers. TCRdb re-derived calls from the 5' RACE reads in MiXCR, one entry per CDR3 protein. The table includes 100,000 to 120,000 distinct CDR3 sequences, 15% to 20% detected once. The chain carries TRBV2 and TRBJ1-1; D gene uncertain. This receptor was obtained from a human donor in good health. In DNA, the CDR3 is TGTGCAGGCCGAGCTGGCACTGAAGCTTTCTTT. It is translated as CAGRAGTEAFF.